This T cell receptor (beta chain) was identified in a study of identical twins. General study results and limits: Abundant cord blood beta clonotypes carried fewer insertions; memory repertoires showed none. Cross-sectional statistics, not tracking of the same donors, supported the conclusions.

The germline V gene has CDR1 MNHNS and CDR2 SASEGT. V lost 7 bases and J lost 4, with 16 bases in between. The CDR3 consists of 14 residues. One entry per CDR3 protein results from TCRdb running MiXCR on the 5' RACE reads. The sample holds 750,000 to 950,000 distinct CDR3 sequences; roughly an eighth are singletons and the top ten take roughly 1.5%. There are a few counts of this clonotype. Antigen unknown. These data also featured in a second study, about yellow fever vaccine responses in identical twins. Per that paper: The authors reported partly convergent, partly personalized vaccine responses in identical twins.

J is TRBJ2-5 and V is TRBV6-1; tentatively, D is TRBD1 or TRBD2 (5 bases each). Source material: PBMCs. The sequence was collected from a woman between 18 and 30 years old in good health. The CDR3 loop is CASTKLGTRETQYF. CDR3 DNA sequence: TGTGCCAGCACTAAACTAGGGACGAGAGAGACCCAGTACTTC.